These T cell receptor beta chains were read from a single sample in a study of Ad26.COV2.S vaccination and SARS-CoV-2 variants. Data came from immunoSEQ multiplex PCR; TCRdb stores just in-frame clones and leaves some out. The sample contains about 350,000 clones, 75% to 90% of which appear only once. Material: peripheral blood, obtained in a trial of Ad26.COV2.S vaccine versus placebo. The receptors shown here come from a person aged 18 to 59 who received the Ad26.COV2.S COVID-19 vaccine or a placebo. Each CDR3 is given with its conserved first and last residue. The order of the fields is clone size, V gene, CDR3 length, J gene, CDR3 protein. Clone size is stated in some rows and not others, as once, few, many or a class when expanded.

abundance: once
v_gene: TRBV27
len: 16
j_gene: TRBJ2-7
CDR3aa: CASSRLVGIGSYEQYF

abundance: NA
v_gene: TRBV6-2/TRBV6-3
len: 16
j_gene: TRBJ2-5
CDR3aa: CASSGRTSGMVETQYF

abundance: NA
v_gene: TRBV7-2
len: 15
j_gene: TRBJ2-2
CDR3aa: CASSLTRGVTGELFF

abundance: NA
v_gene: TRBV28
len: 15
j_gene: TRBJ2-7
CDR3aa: CASSRAGDRSYEQYF

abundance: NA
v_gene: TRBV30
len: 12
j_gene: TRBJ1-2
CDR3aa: CAWSVGGYGYTF

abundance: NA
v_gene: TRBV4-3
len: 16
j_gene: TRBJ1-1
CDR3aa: CASSPGPGQMNTEAFF

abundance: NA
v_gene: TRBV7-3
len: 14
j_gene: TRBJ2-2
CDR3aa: CASSLTTNTGELFF

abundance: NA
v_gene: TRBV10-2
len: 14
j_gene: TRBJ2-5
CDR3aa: CASSGVAVQETQYF

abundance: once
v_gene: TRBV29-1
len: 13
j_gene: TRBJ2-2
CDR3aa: CSAERGKGRELFF

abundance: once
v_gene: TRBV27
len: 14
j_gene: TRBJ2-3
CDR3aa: CASSLGGGTDTQYF

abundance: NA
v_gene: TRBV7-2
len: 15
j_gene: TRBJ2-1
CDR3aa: CASTFHSGNYNEQFF

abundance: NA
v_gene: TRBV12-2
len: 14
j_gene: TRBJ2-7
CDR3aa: CASRLTGLRGEQYF

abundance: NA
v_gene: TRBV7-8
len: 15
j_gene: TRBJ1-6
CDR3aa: CASSLGGQASSPLHF

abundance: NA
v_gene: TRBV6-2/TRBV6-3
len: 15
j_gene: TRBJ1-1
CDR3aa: CASSDPGQGDTEAFF